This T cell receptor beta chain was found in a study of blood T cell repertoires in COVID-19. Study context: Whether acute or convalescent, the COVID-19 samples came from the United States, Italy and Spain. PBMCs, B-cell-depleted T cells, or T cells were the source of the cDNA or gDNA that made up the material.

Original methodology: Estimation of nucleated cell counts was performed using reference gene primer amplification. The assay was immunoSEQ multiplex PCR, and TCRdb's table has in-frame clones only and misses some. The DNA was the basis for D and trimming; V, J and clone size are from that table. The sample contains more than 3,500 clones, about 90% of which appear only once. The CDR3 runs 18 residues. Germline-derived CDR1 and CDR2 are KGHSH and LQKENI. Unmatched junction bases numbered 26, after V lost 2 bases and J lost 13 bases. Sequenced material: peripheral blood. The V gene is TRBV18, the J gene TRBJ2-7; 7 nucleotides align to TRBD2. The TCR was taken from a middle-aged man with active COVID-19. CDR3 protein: CASSPKQGPFRLAVDFYF. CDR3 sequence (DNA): TGTGCCAGCTCACCAAAGCAGGGTCCCTTTCGACTAGCAGTCGACTTCTACTTC.